Presented here are 21 T cell receptor beta chains from one specimen sequenced in a study of T-cell reconstitution after alpha-beta-depleted transplantation in children. Unique molecular identifiers were used to barcode this TCRbeta library. TCRdb redid the calling of the PCR reads with MiXCR, one entry per CDR3 protein. The sample includes 300,000 to 350,000 distinct CDR3 sequences, over 20% of them seen just once. The material was PBMCs, mostly from graft donor cells, obtained 180 days after TCRalphabeta/CD19-depleted stem cell transplant. The receptors come from a male patient younger than 18 who had a stem cell transplant for acute lymphoblastic leukemia, so the T cells may come from the graft donor.

The rearrangement joins TRBV11-2 to TRBJ2-2; the match to TRBD1 covers 8 bases. V shed 4 bases and J 4 bases; nucleotides not matched to a gene: 5. From germline, CDR1 is SGHAT and CDR2 FQNNGV. This CDR3 has 15 residues. This CDR3 is CASSYDRGATGELFF. The DNA for the CDR3 is TGTGCCAGCAGCTACGACAGGGGAGCCACCGGGGAGCTGTTTTTT.

This rearrangement joins TRBV3-1 to TRBJ1-2, with D maybe TRBD1 (6 bases). The CDR3 consists of 14 residues. Germline V lookup: CDR1 LGHDT, CDR2 YNNKEL (reference sequence). Deletions cut 6 bases from V and 6 bases from J, with 17 bases between. CDR3 loop: CASSLGGGANGYTF. The DNA of the CDR3 is TGTGCCAGCAGTCTTGGGGGGGGCGCGAATGGCTACACCTTC.

V gene TRBV24-1 combines with J gene TRBJ2-5; 10 bases are a match to TRBD2. With V trimmed by 4 bases and J by 0 bases, 7 bases remained unmatched. Germline V gives CDR1 KGHDR, CDR2 SFDVKD. This CDR3 has 17 residues. The CDR3 DNA is TGTGCCACCAGTGAGGTAACTAGCGGGATATACCAAGAGACCCAGTACTTC. This encodes CATSEVTSGIYQETQYF.

This clonotype occurred many times. V usage is TRBV28 and J usage is TRBJ1-5; maybe TRBD1 (5 bases). This CDR3 region has 18 residues. CDR1 and CDR2 from the germline V gene are MDHEN and SYDVKM. Trimming removed 6 bases from V and 6 bases from J, with 27 bases in between. CDR3 sequence reads: CASSPGLLGVQRGQPQHF. The DNA for the CDR3 is TGTGCCAGCAGCCCGGGACTCCTGGGGGTGCAGCGCGGTCAGCCCCAGCATTTT.

This sequence joins TRBV7-8 and TRBJ2-5, with 7 positions matching TRBD2. Germline-derived CDR1 and CDR2 are SGHVS and FQNEAQ. V gave up 7 bases and J gave up 4 bases; unmatched junction bases: 12. The CDR3 has 15 residues. CDR3 DNA sequence: TGTGCCAGCATTCCCCACGCCAGGGAGGGAGAGACCCAGTACTTC. Translation gives CASIPHAREGETQYF.

This clonotype turned up a few times. The chain employs TRBV5-4 and TRBJ2-1, with D perhaps assigned TRBD1 or TRBD2 (5 bases each). The CDR3 consists of 20 residues. Trimming cost V 3 bases and J 2 bases, with 27 bases left between them. Germline values: CDR1 SGHNT, CDR2 YYREEE (reference sequence). CDR3: CASSSGRSPRSTAAYNEQFF. CDR3 bases: TGTGCCAGCAGCTCGGGACGGAGTCCGAGGTCTACGGCTGCCTACAATGAGCAGTTCTTC.

This clonotype was recorded a few times. The chain combines TRBV3-1 with TRBJ2-3, with 7 bases lining up with TRBD2. Unmatched junction bases numbered 20, after V lost 1 base and J lost 7 bases. This CDR3 contains 19 residues. The germline CDR1 and CDR2 sequences are LGHDT and YNNKEL (reference sequence). CDR3 residues: CASSQVPLVAGVSGNTQYF. Here the CDR3 DNA reads TGTGCCAGCAGCCAAGTCCCGCTAGTCGCGGGGGTATCAGGTAATACGCAGTATTTT.

This clonotype came up a few times. The CDR3 reads CASSSSEETQYF. In DNA, the CDR3 is TGCGCCAGCAGCAGCTCAGAAGAGACCCAGTACTTC. This chain uses TRBV5-1 with TRBJ2-5; no clear D. From germline, CDR1 is SGHRS and CDR2 YFSETQ. CDR3 size: 12 residues. Trimming shortened V by 4 bases and J by 3 bases, and 7 bases separated the two germline ends.

The chain uses TRBV12-3 or TRBV12-4 and TRBJ1-1; 10 nucleotides line up with TRBD1. The ends lost 6 bases at V and 3 bases at J; junction bases unmatched: 1. The CDR3 consists of 13 residues. CDR3 DNA sequence: TGTGCCAGCAGCGGACAGGGGGACACTGAAGCTTTCTTT. It is translated as CASSGQGDTEAFF.

This clonotype has more than one count but fewer than ten. The chain recombines TRBV5-1 with TRBJ2-3, with TRBD1 matching over 8 bases. The CDR3 length is 13 residues. With 4 bases clipped from V and 6 bases from J, the junction kept 4 bases outside the gene matches. Germline CDR1 is SGHRS and CDR2 is YFSETQ. CDR3: CASSDRGPDTQYF. In nucleotides, the CDR3 is TGCGCCAGCAGCGACAGGGGACCGGATACGCAGTATTTT.

This clonotype has just a few counts. The V and J genes are TRBV9 and TRBJ2-2; a weak D match, TRBD2 (6 bases). This CDR3 has 14 amino acids. V was pared by 6 bases and J by 1 base, with 10 bases between. Germline CDR1 and CDR2: SGDLS and YYNGEE. CDR3 loop: CASKGLLNTGELFF. CDR3 DNA: TGTGCCAGCAAGGGACTCCTGAACACCGGGGAGCTGTTTTTT.

The CDR3 DNA is TGTGCCAGCAGTTTACGAGATAGCGGGAGACCCGGGGAGCTGTTTTTT. It yields the protein CASSLRDSGRPGELFF. The chain couples TRBV12-3 or TRBV12-4 to TRBJ2-2; 9 bases map to TRBD2. Trimming at V came to 2 bases and at J to 6 bases, leaving 7 bases not matched to a gene. The CDR3 is 16 amino acids.

This clonotype was counted only a few times. V gene TRBV20-1 combines with J gene TRBJ2-7; weak D call: TRBD2 (6 bases). Germline lookup yields CDR1 DFQATT and CDR2 SNEGSKA (reference sequence). The CDR3 length is 17 residues. Trimming pared 0 bases from V and 0 bases from J, leaving 18 bases between. The CDR3 DNA reads as TGCAGTGCTAGAGATTCGGCTAGCGTACGTGTCTCCTACGAGCAGTACTTC. Its protein product is CSARDSASVRVSYEQYF.

The chain has TRBV24-1 and TRBJ2-7; D may match TRBD1 or TRBD2 (6 bases each). This CDR3 spans 15 amino acids. CDR1 is KGHDR, CDR2 SFDVKD, per germline. V lost 0 bases, J lost 2 bases, and 10 bases lay in between. In DNA form, the CDR3 reads TGTGCCACCAGTGATTTGTCAAGGGGGGCCTACGAGCAGTACTTC. It translates to CATSDLSRGAYEQYF.

This clonotype was picked up a small number of times. This rearrangement joins TRBV6-1 to TRBJ1-2; no reliable D call. In germline, CDR1 is MNHNS, CDR2 SASEGT. The CDR3 runs to 10 residues. V lost 8 bases, J lost 14 bases, and 15 bases lay in between. As DNA, the CDR3 is TGTGCCAGCTCCCGGCCGCCTGTAACCTTC. Translating it yields CASSRPPVTF.

This chain connects TRBV21-1 to TRBJ2-7; the D segment call TRBD2 is taken from the table without a DNA check. TRBV21-1 is described as a pseudogene. This CDR3 has 16 amino acids. CDR3: CASSKVTSGRTNEQYF. In DNA form, the CDR3 reads TGTGCCAGCAGCAAAGTGACTAGCGGGAGAACCAACGAGCAGTACTTC.

This clonotype has at least ten counts. The V call is TRBV29-1, the J call TRBJ2-2; 9 bases fit TRBD1. Per the germline V gene, CDR1 is SQVTM and CDR2 is ANQGSEA. The CDR3 is 15 residues long. DNA for the CDR3: TGCACCTTCAGGGGACAGGGAGGGAACACCGGGGAGCTGTTTTTT. Its translation is CTFRGQGGNTGELFF.

The rearrangement links TRBV7-9 to TRBJ2-7; a weak D match, TRBD1 (6 bases). Germline CDR1 reads SEHNR; CDR2 reads FQNEAQ (reference sequence). The CDR3 runs to 14 residues. Trimming took off 3 bases at V and 9 bases at J, with 18 bases between the two ends. CDR3 residues: CASSLDSLTLGQYF. CDR3 coding DNA: TGTGCCAGCAGCTTGGACAGCCTGACACTGGGGCAGTACTTC.

This sequence joins TRBV6-1 and TRBJ2-7; no clear D. The CDR3 runs to 14 residues. The ends were cut back, 6 bases at V and 0 bases at J, with 12 bases in the middle. The germline gives CDR1 MNHNS, CDR2 SASEGT. CDR3 protein: CASRATGRSYEQYF. Here the CDR3 DNA reads TGTGCCAGCAGAGCCACGGGTCGCTCCTACGAGCAGTACTTC.

This chain links TRBV3-1 with TRBJ2-1; 10 bases map to TRBD2. Germline assignment: CDR1 LGHDT and CDR2 YNNKEL (reference sequence). The CDR3 is 16 amino acids. V was pared by 2 bases and J by 4 bases, with 5 bases of the junction left unmatched. The DNA for the CDR3 is TGTGCCAGCAGCCAACCCCAACTAGCGGGGTACAATGAGCAGTTCTTC. Translation gives CASSQPQLAGYNEQFF.

There are a few counts of this clonotype. The chain is built from TRBV5-5 and TRBJ1-2, with 10 bases aligning to TRBD1. The V gene end was trimmed by 4 bases and the J gene end by 5 bases; junction bases not matched to a gene: 17. Germline V gene data show CDR1 as SGHKS and CDR2 as YYEKEE (reference sequence). The CDR3 runs to 18 residues. The chain's CDR3 is CASSEWHLRDRGHYGYTF. CDR3 in DNA: TGTGCCAGCAGCGAATGGCACCTCCGGGACAGGGGCCATTATGGCTACACCTTC.